The following is a T cell receptor (beta chain) sequence with its context. The antigen is undetermined. Original methodology: ImmunoSEQ supplied junction-only sequences lacking quality scores, so filtering was different. TCRdb's copy holds only in-frame clones and misses some; the assay was immunoSEQ multiplex PCR. The V and J calls and clone size come from that table; D and trimming were worked out from the DNA. The table records roughly 2 million clones, 85% to 95% of them present only once. The ends were cut back, 2 bases at V and 5 bases at J, with 6 bases in the middle. This CDR3 has 12 amino acids. CDR1 is MNHNY and CDR2 is SVGAGI in the germline V gene (reference sequence). This sample stems from a study of shared clonotypes between healthy human individuals. Whole-study findings and limits: Clonotypes shared by all four donors outscored non-shared clonotypes in generation probability.

Naive CD8 cells were CD45RO-negative, positively selected for CCR7, excluding terminally differentiated effector memory CD45RA+ cells. The V and J genes are TRBV6-6 and TRBJ2-5; no definite D call. Sequencing input: naive CD8+ T cells sorted from blood. This sequence originates from a man younger than 35 in good health. The CDR3 DNA is TGTGCCAGCAGTTACGAAGTGGAGACCCAGTACTTC. This gives the protein CASSYEVETQYF.